The rows below give T cell receptor beta chains drawn from one sample of a study of blood T cell repertoires in COVID-19. Data came from immunoSEQ multiplex PCR; TCRdb stores just in-frame clones and leaves some out. This sample carries roughly 230,000 clones, around 83% of them seen once, and the ten largest clones take 8.6%. Sample: peripheral blood. The receptors derive from a man in his forties or fifties with active or convalescent COVID-19. Both conserved end residues are part of each CDR3. D genes are given only for firm matches. Clone size appears in some rows only: once, few, many, or a class for an expanded clone.

J gene: TRBJ2-1
clone size: NA
D gene: TRBD2
V gene: TRBV5-1
CDR3 DNA: TGCGCCAGCAGCGGTGGACTAGCGGGGGATGGGTTGTTCTTC
CDR3 protein: CASSGGLAGDGLFF

J gene: TRBJ1-5
clone size: NA
D gene: TRBD1
V gene: TRBV19
CDR3 DNA: TGTGCCTCCCTCCCGACAGGGACGAGCAATCAGCCCCAGCATTTT
CDR3 protein: CASLPTGTSNQPQHF

J gene: TRBJ1-2
clone size: NA
D gene: TRBD1
V gene: TRBV6-2/TRBV6-3
CDR3 DNA: TGTGCCAGCAGTACCCGACAGGGGGCCGGCGATGACTATGGCTACACCTTC
CDR3 protein: CASSTRQGAGDDYGYTF

J gene: TRBJ2-7
clone size: few
D gene: TRBD1
V gene: TRBV7-6
CDR3 DNA: TGTGCCAGCAGCTTAAAGCAGGGGGCACAAGCGGACTACGAGCAGTACTTC
CDR3 protein: CASSLKQGAQADYEQYF

J gene: TRBJ2-7
clone size: NA
D gene: NA
V gene: TRBV4-1
CDR3 DNA: TGCGCCAGCAGCCAAGATCCCCACACCTACGAGCAGTACTTC
CDR3 protein: CASSQDPHTYEQYF

J gene: TRBJ2-2
clone size: NA
D gene: NA
V gene: TRBV7-2
CDR3 DNA: TGTGCCAGCACCCCGAGTCGAGCCGGGGGGGAGCTGTTTTTT
CDR3 protein: CASTPSRAGGELFF

J gene: TRBJ2-6
clone size: many
D gene: NA
V gene: TRBV7-9
CDR3 DNA: TGTGCCAGCGTCCTAGGGGGGGCGAGCTCTGGGGCCAACGTCCTGACTTTC
CDR3 protein: CASVLGGASSGANVLTF

J gene: TRBJ2-2
clone size: NA
D gene: TRBD2
V gene: TRBV5-1
CDR3 DNA: TGCGCCAGCAGCTTTCGTCTAGCGGGGAGCACCGGGGAGCTGTTTTTT
CDR3 protein: CASSFRLAGSTGELFF

J gene: TRBJ2-3
clone size: NA
D gene: NA
V gene: TRBV5-1
CDR3 DNA: TGCGCCAGCAGCCAAGACAGGCCCGCAGATACGCAGTATTTT
CDR3 protein: CASSQDRPADTQYF

J gene: TRBJ1-1
clone size: NA
D gene: TRBD1
V gene: TRBV18
CDR3 DNA: TGTGCCAGCTCACCACAAGGACAGGGGGGCATGAACACTGAAGCTTTCTTT
CDR3 protein: CASSPQGQGGMNTEAFF

J gene: TRBJ1-2
clone size: NA
D gene: TRBD1
V gene: TRBV11-2
CDR3 DNA: TGTGCCAGCAGCTTTGACAGGGGGCCTTTTAGTTACACCTTC
CDR3 protein: CASSFDRGPFSYTF

J gene: TRBJ2-5
clone size: NA
D gene: TRBD2
V gene: TRBV11-3
CDR3 DNA: TGTGCCAGCAGCTCCCCTTGGGCCCAGCGGGGACAAGAGACCCAGTACTTC
CDR3 protein: CASSSPWAQRGQETQYF

J gene: TRBJ1-3
clone size: NA
D gene: NA
V gene: TRBV3-1/TRBV3-2
CDR3 DNA: TGTGCCAGCAGCCCGCAGTCTGGAAACACCATATATTTT
CDR3 protein: CASSPQSGNTIYF

J gene: TRBJ2-1
clone size: NA
D gene: TRBD2
V gene: TRBV24-1
CDR3 DNA: TGTGCCACCAGTGGCGGGCGGGGGACCTACAATGAGCAGTTCTTC
CDR3 protein: CATSGGRGTYNEQFF

J gene: TRBJ1-2
clone size: NA
D gene: NA
V gene: TRBV29-1
CDR3 DNA: TGCAGCGTTGAAGACAGGGTGGATGGCTACACCTTC
CDR3 protein: CSVEDRVDGYTF

J gene: TRBJ1-1
clone size: NA
D gene: NA
V gene: TRBV6-5
CDR3 DNA: TGTGCCAGCAGTATACAGGGTAGTGGCACTGAAGCTTTCTTT
CDR3 protein: CASSIQGSGTEAFF

J gene: TRBJ1-1
clone size: NA
D gene: NA
V gene: TRBV7-2
CDR3 DNA: TGTGCCAGCAGCTTAATAGGGGTAACTGAAGCTTTCTTT
CDR3 protein: CASSLIGVTEAFF

J gene: TRBJ2-7
clone size: NA
D gene: NA
V gene: TRBV7-9
CDR3 DNA: TGTGCCAGCAGCTTACCAGAGGACAACGAGCAGTACTTC
CDR3 protein: CASSLPEDNEQYF

J gene: TRBJ2-1
clone size: few
D gene: NA
V gene: TRBV4-1
CDR3 DNA: TGCGCCAGCAGCCAAGAAGAGGGGGGGATTGCGGGTTACAATGAGCAGTTCTTC
CDR3 protein: CASSQEEGGIAGYNEQFF

J gene: TRBJ1-1
clone size: NA
D gene: NA
V gene: TRBV29-1
CDR3 DNA: TGCAGCGTTGAAAGTGGGGGGGCGTTCGGCACTGAAGCTTTCTTT
CDR3 protein: CSVESGGAFGTEAFF

J gene: TRBJ1-1
clone size: NA
D gene: NA
V gene: TRBV14
CDR3 DNA: TGTGCCAGCAGCCGGGCGCAGAACACTGAAGCTTTCTTT
CDR3 protein: CASSRAQNTEAFF

J gene: TRBJ1-2
clone size: NA
D gene: NA
V gene: TRBV7-9
CDR3 DNA: TGTGCCAGCAGCCGGGCGGGGGGAACCTCCTATGGCTACACCTTC
CDR3 protein: CASSRAGGTSYGYTF

J gene: TRBJ1-1
clone size: NA
D gene: TRBD1
V gene: TRBV6-2/TRBV6-3
CDR3 DNA: TGTGCCAGCAGTCGGGGACAGGGGGCCGGAGCTTTCTTT
CDR3 protein: CASSRGQGAGAFF

J gene: TRBJ2-1
clone size: NA
D gene: NA
V gene: TRBV5-1
CDR3 DNA: TGCGCCAGCAGCTTGGTTGAGGGAAACAATGAGCAGTTCTTC
CDR3 protein: CASSLVEGNNEQFF